Given below is one TCR beta chain in context. Which antigen it targets is not known. No quality values exist for individual bases; no much larger clone is one base distant. The entry originates in a study of cytomegalovirus exposure and HLA in healthy donors (dated 2017 in TCRdb). For the wider study: An earlier analysis of around 600 of the donors reported about 250 Gb of sequence data and 117 million unique TCR beta sequences from about 179 million T cells. An early release that covered fewer than 750 HLA-typed donors contained approximately 300 gigabases of sequencing data and 80 million or so unique TCR sequences. The genetic ancestry cluster associated with self-reported Caucasian donors included over 65% of the approximately 430 genotyped donors. The study was designed to test whether signatures of past pathogen exposure could be identified by cataloging public T cell receptors. The study used immunosequencing to profile the T cell repertoires of some 600 subjects and linked those repertoires to cytomegalovirus serostatus. Besides the first cohort of 666 subjects, a separate validation cohort made up of 120 different subjects was used. To predict cytomegalovirus infection status, the study brought together high-throughput TCR immunosequencing, statistical association of individual TCRs with disease status, and machine learning. In a later analysis, previously published TCR beta repertoires from roughly 710 donors were re-analyzed and high-resolution HLA genotyping was added so that TCR occurrence patterns could be studied. In the later analysis, no new phenotypic data were used to find candidate immune exposures; instead, reliance was placed on TCR beta sequences and their occurrence across donors. In an earlier analysis of roughly 600 of the donors, high-throughput TCR beta sequencing was used to judge whether each TCR beta V gene segment behaved as functional or pseudogenic. Donor age, sex, ethnicity and CMV serostatus were collected together with the repertoire data. Genome-wide SNP genotypes for about three fifths of the roughly 670 donors were used in a later genetic analysis, which treated that subset as a discovery cohort. Every discovery cohort repertoire had been produced on one sequencing platform. Both class I and class II loci were covered by HLA typing, at four-digit resolution. Typing coverage varied by locus: roughly 629-630 donors for A, B, C, DRB1 and DQB1; approximately 500 for DQA1; around 570 for DPA1; roughly 450 for DPB1. About 5 DR-DQ haplotypes were handled as single units for association and clustering, since linkage in the cohort was strong. Among some 410 genotyped donors of the cohort, an average of approximately 240,000 unique TCR beta nucleotide sequences were sequenced per donor, 15% to 20% of them non-productive. What the authors observed across the whole study: The earlier analysis of fewer than 750 of the donors excluded roughly 16 rarely observed V segments, including chromosome 9 orphons, because counts were too low. HLA typing was unavailable for some donors at each locus, so association tests used only the typed subset. The cohort was sequenced for TCR beta chains only, and without alpha or paired-chain data the features that could be detected were limited. It was suggested by the authors that the approach could potentially be generalized to other disease states and immunological phenotypes. In both the original and validation cohorts, the classifier was reported to diagnose cytomegalovirus status with high specificity and sensitivity. A further reported finding was that TCR beta sequences accurately predicted the HLA-A and HLA-B alleles for most subjects in the first cohort. CMV serostatus was the only immune exposure information available for the cohort. A few of the identified cytomegalovirus-associated TCR beta chains were confirmed in vitro to be specific for cytomegalovirus antigens. According to a later analysis, parvovirus B19, influenza, CMV and Epstein-Barr virus appeared linked to several top co-occurrence clusters. The study listed 164 TCR beta chains as associated with cytomegalovirus. A later genetic analysis associated a missense DCLRE1C variant with V-gene and J-gene trimming of TCR beta chains, and an independent cohort replicated the association. A cluster of highly shared sequence variants was judged likely to represent a technical artifact of the sequencing pipeline. According to a later analysis, most CMV-associated TCR beta chains appeared to be HLA-restricted, and the HLA associations seemed to be driven largely by CMV exposure. Most TCR sequences were observed very rarely across donors, whereas some public TCRs were present in many individuals. A later analysis found that HLA-associated TCR beta chains were more clonally expanded and had lower generation probabilities than equally common non-associated chains. According to a later analysis, TCR association rates differed among HLA loci, with DRB1 alleles showing the most associated TCRs and HLA-C alleles showing the fewest. At a false discovery rate of 0.05, a later analysis linked under 20,000 TCR beta sequences to specific HLA alleles. Presence/absence analyses assumed roughly uniform sequencing depth across donors, an assumption that may not hold. Compared with the roughly 720-donor mean, donors in an Asian-associated ancestry cluster had fewer N-insertions in productive TCRs, according to a later genetic analysis. Correlated functional status among segregating V segments might reflect linkage disequilibrium, but an unknown experimental factor could not be ruled out. Strong co-occurrence of HLA alleles, especially DR and DQ, made assigning TCR associations to individual alleles difficult. Broadly in line with IMGT annotations, most TCR beta V segments showed up in productive rearrangements about 87% or about 30% of the time in an earlier analysis of a few hundred of the donors.

The library came from the immunoSEQ multiplex PCR assay. A mixture of 60 forward primers for TCR Vbeta segments and 13 reverse primers for TCR Jbeta segments was used in the multiplex PCR. Amplification of the CDR3 region of rearranged TCR beta genes was performed with a multiplex PCR assay on genomic DNA. On the Illumina HiSeq System, the amplified TCR beta libraries were sequenced as 87-base-pair reads. The authors' pipeline ran thus. A later analysis counted some 80 million unique TCR beta chains across the 666 repertoires, and some 11 million of these chains were shared by at least two donors. To remove PCR and sequencing errors, raw reads were error-corrected and collapsed into unique sequences using a nearest-neighbor algorithm that merged closely related sequences. To assign V, D and J gene segments, CDR3 sequences were aligned to IMGT reference sequences. For a sequence to be retained, a match of at least six nucleotides was required to both a V gene segment and a J gene segment. Rearrangements were classified as productive when the CDR3 lacked stop codons and remained in frame with V and J, and all other rearrangements were classified as non-productive. Following IMGT convention, CDR3 was defined as the stretch from the second conserved V-encoded cysteine to the conserved J-encoded phenylalanine. The earlier analysis of 587 of the donors excluded any sequence lacking an unambiguous match to a single V gene segment. In an earlier analysis of a few hundred of the donors, V segments were called functional above 56.7% productive rearrangements and were called segregating when the between-donor standard deviation exceeded 5%. A statistical classification framework was built to diagnose cytomegalovirus status from the catalog of TCR beta chain sequences. In a later analysis, V and J genes were assigned by comparing TCR nucleotide sequences against IMGT/GENE-DB human TR gene sequences. A later analysis assigned CDR3 sequences and most-parsimonious VDJ recombination scenarios with the TCRdist pipeline. A later analysis defined each TCR beta chain by its CDR3 amino acid sequence plus V-gene family, and excluded reads lacking a unique V-gene family. In a later analysis, 500 to 650 highly shared, low-generation-probability nucleotide sequences were removed to address suspected cross-contamination and a sequencing artifact. In a later analysis, a clonal expansion index for each public chain was calculated from normalized within-repertoire ranks of inferred template counts. Generation probabilities in a later analysis came from a VDJ recombination model fitted to out-of-frame rearrangements, and those results were checked against IGoR. A later analysis scored TCR-TCR, TCR-HLA and TCR-CMV co-occurrence with hypergeometric tests, applying a repertoire-size bias correction to TCR pairs. False discovery rates were estimated in a later analysis by permuting HLA or CMV assignments 20 times. In a later analysis, co-occurring TCRs were grouped with DBSCAN, and TCRdist sequence similarity was added when clustering was performed within HLA-allele-positive subsets. Repertoires with fewer than 30,000 or more than 120,000 public chains were left out of co-occurrence clustering, as were five repertoires with anomalous nucleotide sharing. What TCRdb holds here is the immuneACCESS table cut down to in-frame rearrangements. Part of the clones is not present; checked against another copy, under half of the missing clones reflect an unresolved V gene, and the others are unexplained. V, J and clone size derive from that table, while D and trimming were established from the DNA sequence. The sample table contains around 71,000 clones; only one count was recorded for 55% to 75% of them. Approximately 5.4% of the sample belongs to the ten largest clones.

The cohort comprised 666 healthy bone marrow donors. All cohort members were sampled while nominally healthy, although unrecorded immune exposures were likely present. The donor tested CMV seropositive, placing the donor among the 289 seropositive members of the cohort. A peripheral blood sample was provided by each donor, and peripheral blood mononuclear cells were used for TCR beta sequencing. The Qiagen DNeasy Blood Extraction Kit was used to extract genomic DNA from the blood cell samples. Source material: PBMCs. The origin of this receptor is a man aged 25-45 years in good health and CMV-seropositive.

The encoded CDR3 is CATGTEVSYEQYF. In nucleotide form, the sequence is TGTGCCACCGGGACAGAAGTTTCCTACGAGCAGTACTTC. This chain joins TRBV10-3 to TRBJ2-7; 7 middle bases align to TRBD1. Via the germline V gene, CDR1 is ENHRY and CDR2 SYGVKD. The CDR3 spans 13 residues, from the cysteine through the phenylalanine. Only CDR3 DNA remains: 39 bases, in frame from the first base. Relative to germline, V is missing 10 bases and J is missing 1 base, with 7 bases of the junction outside any gene match.